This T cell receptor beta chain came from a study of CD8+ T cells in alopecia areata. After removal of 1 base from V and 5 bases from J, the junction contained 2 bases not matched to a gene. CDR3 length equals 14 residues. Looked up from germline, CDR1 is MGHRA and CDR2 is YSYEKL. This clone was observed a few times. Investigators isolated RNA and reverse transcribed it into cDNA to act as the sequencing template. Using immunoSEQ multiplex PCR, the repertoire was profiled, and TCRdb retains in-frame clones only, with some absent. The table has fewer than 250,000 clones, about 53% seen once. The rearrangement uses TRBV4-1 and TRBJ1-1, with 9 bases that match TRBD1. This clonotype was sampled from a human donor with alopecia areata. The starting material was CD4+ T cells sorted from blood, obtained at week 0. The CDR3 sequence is CASSQVGTGTEAFF. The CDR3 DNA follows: TGCGCCAGCAGCCAAGTCGGGACAGGGACTGAAGCTTTCTTT.